This T cell receptor beta chain comes out of a study of T cell responses to AZD1222 COVID-19 vaccine. This CDR3 contains 15 residues. CDR1 is MNHEY, CDR2 SVGAGI, per germline. Trimming removed 0 bases from V and 2 bases from J, with 10 bases in between. Assay used: immunoSEQ multiplex PCR; TCRdb lists only in-frame clones, some missing. The table shows about 6,100 clones, with about 89% occurring only once. The rearrangement joins TRBV6-5 to TRBJ1-2; D is unresolved. The sample here was peripheral blood, taken 28 days after the second AZD1222 dose. This clonotype was sampled from an adult who received the AZD1222 COVID-19 vaccine. The CDR3 loop reads CASSYSIQDNYGYTF. CDR3 coding DNA: TGTGCCAGCAGTTACTCGATCCAGGACAACTATGGCTACACCTTC.